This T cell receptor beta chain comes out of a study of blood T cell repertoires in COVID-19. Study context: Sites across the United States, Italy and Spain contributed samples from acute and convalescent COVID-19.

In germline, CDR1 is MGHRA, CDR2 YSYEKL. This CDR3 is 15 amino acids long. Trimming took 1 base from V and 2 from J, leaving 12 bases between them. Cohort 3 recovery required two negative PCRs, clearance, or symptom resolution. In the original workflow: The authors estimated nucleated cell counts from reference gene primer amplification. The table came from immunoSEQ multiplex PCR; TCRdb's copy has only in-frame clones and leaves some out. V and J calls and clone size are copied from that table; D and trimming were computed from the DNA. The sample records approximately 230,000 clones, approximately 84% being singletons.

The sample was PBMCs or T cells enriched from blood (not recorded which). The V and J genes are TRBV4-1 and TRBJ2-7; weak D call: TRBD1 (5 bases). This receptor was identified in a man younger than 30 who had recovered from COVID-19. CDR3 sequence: CASSQGLAGPYEQYF. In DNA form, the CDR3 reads TGCGCCAGCAGCCAAGGTCTGGCAGGGCCCTACGAGCAGTACTTC.